These 24 T cell receptor beta chains were sequenced from one sample in a study of neurological immune-mediated disorders. TCRdb reprocessed the 5' RACE reads via MiXCR and lists one record per CDR3 protein. The table has about 60,000 distinct CDR3 sequences, roughly 4.6% seen once. Sequenced material: PBMCs. Receptor source: a man between 45 and 60 years old with multiple sclerosis.

A few counts support this clonotype. The chain employs TRBV20-1 and TRBJ2-2; 9 positions match TRBD1. J gave up 6 bases and V 3 bases, and 2 bases lay outside the gene matches. Germline-derived CDR1 and CDR2 are DFQATT and SNEGSKA (reference sequence). This CDR3 spans 13 amino acids. CDR3 nucleotides: TGCAGTGCTAGGGGACAGGGTCCCGGGGAGCTGTTTTTT. Its protein product is CSARGQGPGELFF.

In its sample, this clonotype was seen many times. V usage is TRBV5-1 and J usage is TRBJ2-2; D not resolved. The CDR3 is 15 residues long. The ends were cut back, 2 bases at V and 0 bases at J, with 8 bases in the middle. Germline V gene lookup returns CDR1 SGHRS and CDR2 YFSETQ. This chain's CDR3 is CASSFRSPNTGELFF. DNA of the CDR3: TGCGCCAGCAGCTTCCGCAGCCCGAACACCGGGGAGCTGTTTTTT. The complete variable domain, with remaining parts taken from reference TRBV5-1 and TRBJ2-2, reads KAGVTQTPRYLIKTRGQQVTLSCSPISGHRSVSWYQQTPGQGLQFLFEYFSETQRNKGNFPGRFSGRQFSNSRSEMNVSTLELGDSALYLCASSFRSPNTGELFFGEGSRLTVL.

This clonotype was detected many times. The V and J genes are TRBV29-1 and TRBJ2-3; D gene uncertain. The CDR3 runs to 11 residues. V lost 6 bases and J 0 bases, leaving 4 bases between the germline ends. CDR1 SQVTM and CDR2 ANQGSEA come from the germline V gene. CDR3 residues: CSVDSTDTQYF. CDR3 DNA: TGCAGCGTCGACAGCACAGATACGCAGTATTTT.

In this sample, this clonotype turned up many times. This sequence joins TRBV7-8 and TRBJ2-3; D is undetermined. The CDR3 sequence is 11 residues long. V gave up 1 base and J gave up 8 bases, with 4 bases separating them. CDR1 and CDR2 (germline): SGHVS, FQNEAQ. CDR3 residues: CASSLGLTQYF. The CDR3 DNA sequence: TGTGCCAGCAGCTTAGGACTTACGCAGTATTTT.

This clonotype was found many times. V usage is TRBV7-3 and J usage is TRBJ2-1; 7 bases map to TRBD2. Germline assignment: CDR1 SGHTA and CDR2 FQGTGA. The CDR3 length is 14 residues. With 5 bases clipped from V and 4 bases from J, the junction kept 5 bases outside the gene matches. The chain's CDR3 is CASSIGGGYNEQFF. CDR3 nucleotides: TGTGCCAGCAGCATAGGCGGGGGTTACAATGAGCAGTTCTTC.

This clonotype has at least ten counts. The J gene is TRBJ2-3, the V gene TRBV5-5, with TRBD2 matching 7 bases. V trimming: 4 bases; J trimming: 6 bases; junction bases outside the gene matches: 14. Germline-derived CDR1 and CDR2 are SGHKS and YYEKEE (reference sequence). The CDR3 runs to 16 residues. The CDR3 nucleotides are TGTGCCAGCAGCCGCCTTTGGCGGGAGCGGACCGATACGCAGTATTTT. It yields the protein CASSRLWRERTDTQYF.

At least ten counts were recorded for this clonotype. This chain links TRBV20-1 with TRBJ2-1; D unclear. The CDR3 runs 10 residues. The ends were cut back, 2 bases at V and 7 bases at J, with 3 bases in the middle. Germline assignment: CDR1 DFQATT and CDR2 SNEGSKA (reference sequence). CDR3 in amino acids: CSARRNEQFF. The DNA for the CDR3 is TGCAGTGCTAGACGGAATGAGCAGTTCTTC.

Many counts were recorded for this clonotype. The V call is TRBV2, the J call TRBJ1-6; tentatively, D is TRBD1 (6 bases). V was trimmed by 4 bases and J by 5 bases, leaving 12 bases between them. Germline V gene lookup returns CDR1 SNHLY and CDR2 FYNNEI. The CDR3 has 15 amino acids. The CDR3 loop is CASSVNRADNSPLHF. CDR3 in DNA: TGTGCCAGCAGTGTTAACAGGGCGGATAATTCACCCCTCCACTTT.

This clonotype has at least ten counts. J is TRBJ2-7 and V is TRBV5-1; TRBD1 or TRBD2 may be the D gene (7 bases each). V lost 6 bases and J 1 base, leaving 17 bases between the germline ends. Germline values: CDR1 SGHRS, CDR2 YFSETQ. This CDR3 region has 15 residues. The CDR3 sequence: CASTNQGGGSYEQYF. The CDR3 nucleotides are TGCGCCAGCACCAACCAGGGGGGGGGATCCTACGAGCAGTACTTC.

This clonotype was observed at least ten times. The V call is TRBV5-1, the J call TRBJ2-3, with TRBD2 identical over 9 bases. The V segment lost 0 bases and the J segment 4 bases; nucleotides outside the gene matches: 6. Germline V gene sequence: CDR1 SGHRS, CDR2 YFSETQ. The CDR3 has 16 residues. The CDR3 nucleotides are TGCGCCAGCAGCTTGGTGGCTAGCGGGAATCCAGATACGCAGTATTTT. Translated: CASSLVASGNPDTQYF.

The chain links TRBV29-1 to TRBJ2-6; D ambiguous. CDR1 and CDR2 from the germline V gene are SQVTM and ANQGSEA. This CDR3 contains 12 residues. V lost 5 bases and J 3 bases, leaving 5 bases between the germline ends. This chain's CDR3 is CSVTSGANVLTF. The CDR3 DNA is TGCAGCGTTACAAGTGGGGCCAACGTCCTGACTTTC.

Many counts were recorded for this clonotype. The chain employs TRBV5-1 and TRBJ2-5; 7 positions match TRBD1. V lost 0 bases to trimming and J lost 2 bases; unmatched junction nucleotides: 1. There are 14 residues in the CDR3. Looked up from germline, CDR1 is SGHRS and CDR2 is YFSETQ. The CDR3 protein is CASSLGDSQETQYF. The CDR3 coding sequence is TGCGCCAGCAGCTTGGGGGACAGTCAAGAGACCCAGTACTTC.

The chain carries TRBV5-1 and TRBJ2-1, with 11 bases identical to TRBD2. Trimming removed 4 bases from V and 4 bases from J; junction bases left unmatched: 7. CDR3 size: 16 residues. Germline-derived CDR1 and CDR2 are SGHRS and YFSETQ. This CDR3 is CASSVLGLAEYNEQFF. The CDR3 DNA sequence: TGCGCCAGCAGCGTACTGGGACTAGCGGAATACAATGAGCAGTTCTTC.

This clonotype occurred many times. This chain uses TRBV5-1 with TRBJ2-1; tentatively, D is TRBD2 (5 bases). Trimming removed 0 bases from V and 4 bases from J, with 11 bases in between. Germline V gene sequence: CDR1 SGHRS, CDR2 YFSETQ. This CDR3 comprises 15 residues. The CDR3 coding sequence is TGCGCCAGCAGCTTGGACGGGGAAATTTACAATGAGCAGTTCTTC. Amino acids: CASSLDGEIYNEQFF.

This clonotype was detected ten times or more. The genes are TRBV9 and TRBJ2-7, with TRBD2 matching 10 bases. J lost 6 bases, V lost 0 bases, and 3 bases had no gene match. There are 14 residues in the CDR3. Germline CDR1 is SGDLS and CDR2 is YYNGEE. Here the CDR3 reads CASSVGTSGLEQYF. CDR3 coding DNA: TGTGCCAGCAGCGTAGGGACTAGCGGTCTCGAGCAGTACTTC.

This clonotype showed up many times. This sequence joins TRBV20-1 and TRBJ2-5, with D perhaps matching TRBD2 (6 bases). This CDR3 region has 13 residues. V shed 3 bases and J shed 1 base, with 9 bases lying between them. Germline CDR1 is DFQATT and CDR2 is SNEGSKA (reference sequence). CDR3 coding DNA: TGCAGTGCTAGTGACGGGGGCCAAGAGACCCAGTACTTC. Amino acid sequence: CSASDGGQETQYF.

This clonotype was observed many times. The gene calls are TRBV4-1 and TRBJ1-2, with 9 bases lining up with TRBD1. This CDR3 is built from 14 residues. The germline CDR1 and CDR2 sequences are MGHRA and YSYEKL. Trimming at V came to 1 base and at J to 7 bases, leaving 4 bases not matched to a gene. The CDR3 region has the DNA TGCGCCAGCAGCCAAGTGGGACAGGGATCTGGCTACACCTTC. Translation gives CASSQVGQGSGYTF.

This clonotype was seen at least ten times. The rearrangement joins TRBV20-1 to TRBJ1-2; unclear D gene. V gave up 2 bases and J gave up 4 bases, with 11 bases separating them. This CDR3 has 13 residues. Per the germline V gene, CDR1 is DFQATT and CDR2 is SNEGSKA (reference sequence). CDR3 in DNA: TGCAGTGCTAGACCACAAGGAACCTATGGCTACACCTTC. Protein product: CSARPQGTYGYTF.

Many counts were recorded for this clonotype. J is TRBJ1-5 and V is TRBV6-6; D is ambiguous. V was cut by 7 bases and J by 6 bases, with 22 bases left in between. Germline lookup yields CDR1 MNHNY and CDR2 SVGAGI (reference sequence). The CDR3 has 16 amino acids. CDR3 DNA sequence: TGTGCCAGCAACCCTCTCCCGGATCTCAGGAGTCAGCCCCAGCATTTT. Its protein is CASNPLPDLRSQPQHF.

This clonotype was recorded many times. The chain is built from TRBV12-3 or TRBV12-4 and TRBJ2-7; D may be TRBD1 (5 bases). With 6 bases removed from V and 2 bases from J, the gap between germline ends came to 17 bases. The CDR3 sequence is 15 residues long. Written as DNA, the CDR3 is TGTGCCAGCAGCTGGACCCCCGGACAAACCTACGAGCAGTACTTC. Translated: CASSWTPGQTYEQYF.

This clonotype was recorded many times. The CDR3 protein is CASSLTLRGNVETQYF. CDR3 sequence (DNA): TGTGCCAGCAGCTTGACTCTCCGAGGTAACGTGGAGACCCAGTACTTC. The V and J genes are TRBV5-5 and TRBJ2-5; D unresolved. The V and J ends lost 1 base and 5 bases respectively, with 18 bases between them. This CDR3 is built from 16 residues. Germline values: CDR1 SGHKS, CDR2 YYEKEE (reference sequence). The full variable domain, rest sourced from reference TRBV5-5 and TRBJ2-5, is DAGVTQSPTHLIKTRGQQVTLRCSPISGHKSVSWYQQVLGQGPQFIFQYYEKEERGRGNFPDRFSARQFPNYSSELNVNALLLGDSALYLCASSLTLRGNVETQYFGPGTRLLVL.

This clonotype was picked up many times. In DNA, the CDR3 is TGTGCCAGCTCCGCAGAAAATTCACCCCTCCACTTT. This translates into CASSAENSPLHF. The gene calls are TRBV18 and TRBJ1-6; no clear D. The CDR3 contains 12 residues. V lost 6 bases and J lost 7, with 7 bases in between. Per the germline V gene, CDR1 is KGHSH and CDR2 is LQKENI.

Ten or more counts support this clonotype. The rearrangement links TRBV24-1 to TRBJ2-2, with 10 nucleotides matching TRBD1. The length of the CDR3 is 21 residues. Trimming at V came to 1 base and at J to 1 base, leaving 14 bases not matched to a gene. Germline CDR1 and CDR2: KGHDR and SFDVKD. This CDR3 reads CATSDFPGQGVSSENTGELFF. The DNA of the CDR3 is TGTGCCACCAGTGATTTCCCTGGACAGGGGGTTTCTAGCGAGAACACCGGGGAGCTGTTTTTT.

This clonotype was recorded many times. V is TRBV3-1 and J is TRBJ2-1, with 7 bases aligning to TRBD1. V gave up 2 bases and J gave up 9 bases; unmatched junction bases: 13. The CDR3 is 16 amino acids. The germline gives CDR1 LGHDT, CDR2 YNNKEL (reference sequence). CDR3 DNA sequence: TGTGCCAGCAGCCAAAGACAGGGTGGTTATAAGGGTGAGCAGTTCTTC. Translating it yields CASSQRQGGYKGEQFF.